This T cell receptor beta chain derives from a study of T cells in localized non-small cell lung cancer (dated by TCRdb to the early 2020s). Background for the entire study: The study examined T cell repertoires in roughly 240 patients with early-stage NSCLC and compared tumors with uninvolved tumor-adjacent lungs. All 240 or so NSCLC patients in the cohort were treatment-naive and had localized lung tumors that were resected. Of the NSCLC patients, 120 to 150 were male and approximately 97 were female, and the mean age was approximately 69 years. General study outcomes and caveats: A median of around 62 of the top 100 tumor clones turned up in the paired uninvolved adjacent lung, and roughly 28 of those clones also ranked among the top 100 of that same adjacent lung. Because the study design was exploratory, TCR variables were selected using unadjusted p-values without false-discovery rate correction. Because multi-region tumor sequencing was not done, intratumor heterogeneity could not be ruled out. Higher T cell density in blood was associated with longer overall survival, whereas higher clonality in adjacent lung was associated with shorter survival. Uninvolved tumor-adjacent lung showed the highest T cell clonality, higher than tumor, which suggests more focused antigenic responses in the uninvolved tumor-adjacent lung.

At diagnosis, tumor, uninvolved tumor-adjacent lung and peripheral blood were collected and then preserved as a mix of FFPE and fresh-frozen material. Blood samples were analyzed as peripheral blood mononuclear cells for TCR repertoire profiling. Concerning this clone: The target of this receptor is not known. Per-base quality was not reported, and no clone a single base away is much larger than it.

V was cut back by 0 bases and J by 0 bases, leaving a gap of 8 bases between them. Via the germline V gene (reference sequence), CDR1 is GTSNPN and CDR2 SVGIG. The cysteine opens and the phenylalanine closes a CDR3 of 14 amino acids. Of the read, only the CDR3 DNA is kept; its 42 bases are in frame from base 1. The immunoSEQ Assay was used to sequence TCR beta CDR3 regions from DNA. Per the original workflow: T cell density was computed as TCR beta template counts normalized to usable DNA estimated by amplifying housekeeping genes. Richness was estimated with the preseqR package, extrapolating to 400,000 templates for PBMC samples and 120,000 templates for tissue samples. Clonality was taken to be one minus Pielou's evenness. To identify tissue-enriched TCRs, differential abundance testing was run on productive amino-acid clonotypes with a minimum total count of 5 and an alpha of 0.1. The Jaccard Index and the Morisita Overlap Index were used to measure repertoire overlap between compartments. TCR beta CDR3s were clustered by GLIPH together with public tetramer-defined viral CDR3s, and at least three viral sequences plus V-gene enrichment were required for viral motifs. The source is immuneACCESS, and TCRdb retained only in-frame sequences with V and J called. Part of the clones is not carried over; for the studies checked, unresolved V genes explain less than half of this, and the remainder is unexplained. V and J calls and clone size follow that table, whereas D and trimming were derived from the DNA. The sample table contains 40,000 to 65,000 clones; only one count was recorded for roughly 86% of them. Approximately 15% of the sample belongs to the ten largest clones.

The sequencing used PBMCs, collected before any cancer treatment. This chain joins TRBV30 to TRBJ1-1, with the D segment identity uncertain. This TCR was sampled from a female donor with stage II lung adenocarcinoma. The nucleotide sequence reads TGTGCCTGGAGTGTACATCGAATGAACACTGAAGCTTTCTTT. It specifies CAWSVHRMNTEAFF.